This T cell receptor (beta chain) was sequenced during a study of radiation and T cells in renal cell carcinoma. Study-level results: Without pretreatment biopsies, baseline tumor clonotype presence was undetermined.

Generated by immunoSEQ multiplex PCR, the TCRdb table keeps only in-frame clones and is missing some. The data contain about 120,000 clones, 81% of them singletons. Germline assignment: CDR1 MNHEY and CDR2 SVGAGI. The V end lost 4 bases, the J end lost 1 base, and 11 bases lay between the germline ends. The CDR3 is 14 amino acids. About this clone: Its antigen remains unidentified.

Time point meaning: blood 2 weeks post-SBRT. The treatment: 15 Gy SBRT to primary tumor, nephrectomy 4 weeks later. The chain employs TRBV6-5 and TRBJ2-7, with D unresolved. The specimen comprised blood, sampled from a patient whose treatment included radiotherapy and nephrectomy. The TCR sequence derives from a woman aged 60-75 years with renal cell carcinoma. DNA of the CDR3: TGTGCCAGCAGTTCCCCGACATCTTCCTACGAGCAGTACTTC. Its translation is CASSSPTSSYEQYF.